The 6 T cell receptor beta chains presented below share a single source sample, sequenced in a study of glioma-infiltrating T cells. Amplification of TCR alpha and beta CDR3 regions from RNA used iRepertoire nested multiplex PCR. One entry per CDR3 protein, called by TCRdb with MiXCR from the multiplex PCR reads. The repertoire holds about 190,000 distinct CDR3 sequences, 25% to 35% seen once, with just over 20% in the top ten. The sequencing sample was made of glioma tissue, nonneoplastic brain tissue, or PBMCs (not recorded which). The receptors come from a human donor with low-grade glioma or glioblastoma, undergoing nonglioma brain surgery, or in good health (not recorded which).

This clonotype was picked up many times. The chain employs TRBV2 and TRBJ2-1; 13 bases match TRBD2. Germline values: CDR1 SNHLY, CDR2 FYNNEI. J gave up 7 bases and V 3 bases, and 3 bases lay outside the gene matches. The CDR3 sequence is 15 residues long. This CDR3 is CASSDLTSGRNEQFF. In DNA, the CDR3 is TGTGCCAGCAGTGATTTGACTAGCGGGAGGAATGAGCAGTTCTTC.

This clonotype was counted only a few times. The gene calls are TRBV19 and TRBJ2-7; TRBD2 matches at 8 bases. This CDR3 has 14 residues. Germline CDR1 reads LNHDA; CDR2 reads SQIVND (reference sequence). Losses at the gene ends were 3 bases for V and 5 bases for J; bases not matched to a gene: 6. The CDR3 is CASSIFSGMNEQYF. The DNA of the CDR3 is TGTGCCAGTAGTATTTTTAGCGGGATGAACGAGCAGTACTTC.

The chain joins TRBV3-1 to TRBJ2-3; TRBD2 matches 9 bases. V lost 3 bases, J lost 6 bases, and 10 bases stayed unmatched. CDR1 is LGHDT, CDR2 YNNKEL, per germline (reference sequence). The CDR3 length is 16 residues. CDR3 protein: CASSHRVLAGSDTQYF. CDR3 coding DNA: TGTGCCAGCAGCCACCGGGTTCTAGCGGGATCGGATACGCAGTATTTT.

This clonotype occurred many times. The genes are TRBV20-1 and TRBJ2-5; D not certain. The germline V gene encodes CDR1 DFQATT and CDR2 SNEGSKA (reference sequence). Trimming removed 1 base at V and 0 bases at J, with 9 bases between. The CDR3 length is 14 residues. The CDR3 here is CSARVTRNQETQYF. As DNA, the CDR3 is TGCAGTGCTAGAGTGACTCGGAACCAAGAGACCCAGTACTTC.

Many counts were recorded for this clonotype. A junction end diverges from the germline sequence, so it may reflect a read error. V is TRBV19 and J is TRBJ1-1, with TRBD1 identical over 10 bases. There are 14 residues in the CDR3. The germline gives CDR1 LNHDA, CDR2 SQIVND (reference sequence). The CDR3 spells CASSLGQGNSEAFF. The CDR3 DNA reads as TGTGCCAGTAGTTTGGGACAGGGGAACTCTGAAGCTTTCTTT.

This clonotype occurred many times. The V and J genes are TRBV18 and TRBJ2-5, with D hard to call. CDR1 is KGHSH and CDR2 is LQKENI in the germline V gene. This CDR3 contains 12 residues. V lost 3 bases, J lost 1 base, and 3 bases lay in between. CDR3 DNA: TGTGCCAGCTCACCCATCCAAGAGACCCAGTACTTC. This encodes CASSPIQETQYF.